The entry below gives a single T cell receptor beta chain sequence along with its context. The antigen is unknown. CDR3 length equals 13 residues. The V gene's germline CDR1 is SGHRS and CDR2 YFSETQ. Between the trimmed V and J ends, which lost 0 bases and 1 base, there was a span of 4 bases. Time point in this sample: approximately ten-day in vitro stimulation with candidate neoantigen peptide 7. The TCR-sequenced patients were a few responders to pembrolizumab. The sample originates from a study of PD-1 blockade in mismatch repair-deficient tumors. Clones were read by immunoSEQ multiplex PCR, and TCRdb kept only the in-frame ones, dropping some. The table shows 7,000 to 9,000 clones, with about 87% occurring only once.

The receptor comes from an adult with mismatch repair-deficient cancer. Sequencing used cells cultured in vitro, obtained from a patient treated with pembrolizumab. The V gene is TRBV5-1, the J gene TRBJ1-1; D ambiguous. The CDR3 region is CASSLAGNTEAFF. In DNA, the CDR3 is TGCGCCAGCAGCTTGGCAGGGAACACTGAAGCTTTCTTT.